This T cell receptor (beta chain) was retrieved from a study of OX40 agonist ivuxolimab in advanced cancers. Background on the study: Patients got intravenous ivuxolimab at 0.01 to 10 mg/kg every 2 weeks. Of the patients, three showed partial responses, one with hepatocellular carcinoma and two with cutaneous melanoma.

Repertoires were generated with immunoSEQ multiplex PCR, while TCRdb's copy carries only in-frame clones and drops some. Altogether about 53,000 clones are present, approximately 90% being singletons, with the ten largest covering 11%. The CDR3 is made up of 16 amino acids. CDR1 and CDR2 from the germline V gene are MNHEY and SMNVEV (reference sequence). Trimming took 6 bases from V and 0 from J; bases not matched to a gene: 7. Study findings and constraints: Among some nonresponders, normalized T-cell clonal expansion was also low. Still undetermined is the antigen specificity of the expanded peripheral T cells.

On this clone: Its specificity is not known.

The chain carries TRBV27 and TRBJ2-4; 8 bases align to TRBD1. The sequence came from an adult with an advanced solid tumor such as melanoma, head and neck, liver or kidney cancer. Specimen: CD4+ or CD8+ T cells sorted from blood, collected in a trial of the OX40 agonist ivuxolimab. DNA for the CDR3: TGTGCCAGCAGGGACACAGGGGGACTAGCCAAAAACATTCAGTACTTC. Protein sequence: CASRDTGGLAKNIQYF.